This T cell receptor (beta chain) emerged from a study of tumor-infiltrating lymphocytes in primary liver carcinoma. The wider study: Read depth, roughly 3.5 to 7.5 million productive TCRbeta reads, did not differ significantly between tissues.

This clonotype appeared once. What it recognizes is unknown. Relative to the germline gene, one junction end is altered; a read error may explain this. CDR1 MNHNY and CDR2 SVGAGI come from the germline V gene (reference sequence). The CDR3 sequence is 13 residues long. Both RNA and DNA were isolated together from about 20-30 mg of bulk tissue that had not been sorted. At sampling, these chronic HBV carriers had received no treatment. A primer in the constant region served to generate TCR beta cDNA from about 480 ng of total RNA. Libraries covering TCR beta were generated through three nested multiplex PCR rounds (using a slightly modified ARM-PCR). The first two PCR rounds used TRBV1-TRBV30 primers with a Cbeta primer, around 10 cycles each. One entry per CDR3 protein results from TCRdb running MiXCR on the multiplex PCR reads. The sample lists 100,000 or so distinct CDR3 sequences; around 73% were seen once.

Study-level results: Blood fell significantly below tumors in its top-250-clone fraction (p = 0.039).

V gene TRBV6-6 combines with J gene TRBJ1-2; D remains ambiguous. The receptor was isolated from a woman aged 60-75 years with primary liver carcinoma and hepatitis B virus infection. The sequenced sample was liver tumor tissue from sampling region 2. This sample's subset: tumor region T2, inferior pole. CDR3: CASTYISYYGYAF. Here the CDR3 DNA reads TGTGCCAGCACTTATATAAGCTACTATGGCTACGCCTTC.